Below, 19 T cell receptor beta chains from the same sample are listed, as sequenced in a study of identifying expanded T cells in peripheral blood. Sequencing was performed with immunoSEQ multiplex PCR; in TCRdb, only in-frame clones are kept and a portion is missing. Of over 100,000 clones in the sample, approximately 90% were seen once. The specimen sequenced was blood. The receptors were gathered from a person between 18 and 70 years old in good health.

J is TRBJ2-7 and V is TRBV27, with 8 bases lining up with TRBD1. V gave up 0 bases and J gave up 9 bases; unmatched junction bases: 10. Germline assignment: CDR1 MNHEY and CDR2 SMNVEV (reference sequence). There are 15 residues in the CDR3. The CDR3 bases are TGTGCCAGCAGTTTATCGGCAGGGGGCGGTCGGGCGCAGTACTTC. Translated, it gives CASSLSAGGGRAQYF.

The CDR3 nucleotides read TGTGCCAGCAGCCAATTGACAGAAGGAAACACCATATATTTT. As protein: CASSQLTEGNTIYF. The V and J genes are TRBV16 and TRBJ1-3, with D maybe TRBD1 (5 bases). The CDR3 loop spans 14 amino acids. CDR1 and CDR2 from the germline V gene are KGHSY and FQNENV. The V and J ends lost 1 base and 4 bases respectively, with 8 bases between them.

V usage is TRBV5-4 and J usage is TRBJ1-6, with D unclear. This CDR3 contains 16 residues. The V gene's germline CDR1 is SGHNT and CDR2 YYREEE (reference sequence). V gave up 0 bases and J gave up 0 bases, with 7 bases separating them. CDR3 in DNA: TGTGCCAGCAGCTTGGACTGGAGCTCCTATAATTCACCCCTCCACTTT. This encodes CASSLDWSSYNSPLHF.

Of note for this clone: Because the CDR3 is missing its conserved closing phenylalanine or tryptophan, this is likely a read error. The limits of the CDR3 on the DNA are not certain, so only TCRdb's listed CDR3 is given. The rearrangement uses TRBV6-4 and TRBJ1-2. Germline CDR1 and CDR2: MRHNA and SNTAGT. The CDR3 is 8 amino acids in total, end residues counted. CDR3 protein: CASSVLGS.

This clone was seen a single time. This chain joins TRBV6-1 and TRBJ2-5, with 7 bases aligning to TRBD2. The germline V gene has CDR1 MNHNS and CDR2 SASEGT. J was trimmed by 2 bases and V by 2 bases; bases with no gene match: 2. The CDR3 loop spans 14 amino acids. CDR3 sequence (DNA): TGTGCCAGCAGTGAACGAGCGGGGCAAGAGACCCAGTACTTC. Protein: CASSERAGQETQYF.

The DNA for the CDR3 is TGCGCCAGCAGTGAGGCTAGCGAGGACGAGCAGTACTTC. It codes for CASSEASEDEQYF. The genes are TRBV10-1 and TRBJ2-7; TRBD2 is a possible D gene (6 bases). The germline V and J ends were trimmed by 2 bases and 5 bases, with 10 bases remaining between them. The CDR3 sequence is 13 residues long. Germline V gives CDR1 WNHNN, CDR2 SYGVQD (reference sequence).

V gene TRBV11-2 combines with J gene TRBJ2-1; TRBD2 might be the D (5 bases). Per the germline V gene, CDR1 is SGHAT and CDR2 is FQNNGV. There are 15 residues in the CDR3. V lost 5 bases to trimming and J lost 0 bases, with 11 bases between them. CDR3 loop: CASSQVASSYNEQFF. CDR3 nucleotides: TGTGCCAGCAGCCAAGTAGCGAGCTCCTACAATGAGCAGTTCTTC.

The chain has TRBV5-6 and TRBJ1-5; the D gene is possibly TRBD1 (6 bases). The CDR3 is 14 residues long. V lost 2 bases to trimming and J lost 7 bases, with 13 bases between them. Per germline, CDR1 SGHDT and CDR2 YYEEEE. The CDR3 DNA reads as TGTGCCAGCAGCTTCGAGGGGGGGTGGCAGCCCCAGCATTTT. This translates into CASSFEGGWQPQHF.

The CDR3 DNA is TGCGCCAGCAGCCAAGTCTTTAGCGGAGCCCCTCCCGATACGCAGTATTTT. Translated: CASSQVFSGAPPDTQYF. This sequence joins TRBV4-1 and TRBJ2-3; possibly TRBD2 for D (6 bases). The CDR3 loop spans 17 amino acids. Trimming took 1 base from V and 6 from J, leaving 20 bases between them. The germline V gene encodes CDR1 MGHRA and CDR2 YSYEKL.

This chain connects TRBV5-1 to TRBJ2-1, with D unresolved. CDR1 is SGHRS, CDR2 YFSETQ, per germline. The germline V and J ends were trimmed by 6 bases and 0 bases, with 13 bases remaining between them. The length of the CDR3 is 15 residues. The CDR3 bases are TGCGCCAGCATGGAGCAGCCAAGCTCCTACAATGAGCAGTTCTTC. It specifies CASMEQPSSYNEQFF.

This chain joins TRBV7-2 and TRBJ1-1, with a possible D match to TRBD1 (5 bases). Germline assignment: CDR1 SGHTA and CDR2 FQGNSA. The CDR3 runs to 14 residues. The ends were cut back, 1 base at V and 3 bases at J, with 9 bases in the middle. The CDR3, as DNA: TGTGCCAGCAGCTTAGTGGGCAGGGACACTGAAGCTTTCTTT. Amino acids: CASSLVGRDTEAFF.

The chain employs TRBV7-8 and TRBJ1-3; D is unresolved. V was pared by 3 bases and J by 15 bases, with 15 bases between. The CDR3 is made up of 12 amino acids. Germline CDR1 reads SGHVS; CDR2 reads FQNEAQ. The chain's CDR3 is CASSFGWATKYF. In DNA, the CDR3 is TGTGCCAGCAGCTTCGGTTGGGCGACGAAATATTTT.

The chain employs TRBV7-2 and TRBJ2-7; D perhaps matches TRBD1 (6 bases). Germline lookup yields CDR1 SGHTA and CDR2 FQGNSA. The V and J ends lost 5 bases and 1 base respectively, with 12 bases between them. The CDR3 sequence is 14 residues long. This CDR3 is CASSENRVSYEQYF. For the CDR3, the DNA is TGTGCCAGCAGCGAAAACAGGGTGTCCTACGAGCAGTACTTC.

This clone is a singleton in its sample. The V and J genes are TRBV4-1 and TRBJ2-1; D perhaps matches TRBD1 (5 bases). Trimming took off 7 bases at V and 5 bases at J, with 15 bases between the two ends. Per germline, CDR1 MGHRA and CDR2 YSYEKL. The CDR3 totals 14 residues. In DNA, the CDR3 is TGCGCCAGCACCGAGGTGGCCAGGGACAATGAGCAGTTCTTC. Translating it yields CASTEVARDNEQFF.

The chain is built from TRBV7-8 and TRBJ2-7; D may be TRBD1 (5 bases). The CDR3 totals 13 residues. Trimming pared 1 base from V and 3 bases from J, leaving 7 bases between. Germline CDR1 reads SGHVS; CDR2 reads FQNEAQ. The CDR3 reads CASSLGQLYEQYF. The CDR3 coding sequence is TGTGCCAGCAGCTTAGGACAGCTCTACGAGCAGTACTTC.

This clone was seen just once. The chain uses TRBV5-5 and TRBJ2-7; no clear D gene. Trimming took 0 bases from V and 5 from J, leaving 6 bases between them. Germline-derived CDR1 and CDR2 are SGHKS and YYEKEE (reference sequence). The CDR3 contains 12 residues. CDR3 coding DNA: TGTGCCAGCAGCTTGGTCGGAAACGAGCAGTACTTC. This encodes CASSLVGNEQYF.

The count of this clone is one. This chain joins TRBV27 and TRBJ1-2; 7 nucleotides align to TRBD1. Trimming at V came to 3 bases and at J to 4 bases, leaving 5 bases not matched to a gene. Per the germline V gene, CDR1 is MNHEY and CDR2 is SMNVEV (reference sequence). This CDR3 contains 14 residues. The CDR3 spells CASSLTGLGYGYTF. The CDR3 DNA reads TGTGCCAGCAGTTTGACAGGGCTGGGCTATGGCTACACCTTC.

The genes are TRBV2 and TRBJ2-5; TRBD2 agrees at 12 bases. The trim removed 3 bases at V and 5 bases at J, leaving 7 bases unmatched. Per the germline V gene, CDR1 is SNHLY and CDR2 is FYNNEI. The CDR3 is 16 amino acids. CDR3 DNA: TGTGCCAGCAGTGACGCTAGCGGGGGGGCTGAGGAGACCCAGTACTTC. Translation: CASSDASGGAEETQYF.

The V gene is TRBV7-2, the J gene TRBJ1-5, with D hard to call. The CDR3 consists of 16 residues. CDR1 and CDR2 from the germline V gene are SGHTA and FQGNSA. Trimming left V 1 base short and J 6 bases short, with 16 bases between. The CDR3 nucleotides are TGTGCCAGCAGCTTAGTTGGTGGCGCCGCCGTTCAGCCCCAGCATTTT. This encodes CASSLVGGAAVQPQHF.